Presented here are 27 T cell receptor beta chains from one specimen sequenced in a study of human T cells and chemical hapten exposure. Time point of the sample: patch test 1, 2 weeks after DPC sensitization. The treatment is: therapeutic diphenylcyclopropenone sensitization with weekly scalp DPC. TCRdb passed the RACE reads through MiXCR, listing each CDR3 protein once. The repertoire has 95,000 to 150,000 distinct CDR3 sequences, approximately 13% of them found once; the top ten carry less than 0.95%. The sample consisted of whole blood, taken in connection with sensitization to the hapten diphenylcyclopropenone (DPC). Receptor source: a man younger than 35 with alopecia areata. Some clones in this sample may be carry-over from other donors' samples.

This clonotype was seen many times. The V call is TRBV18, the J call TRBJ1-1; D is undetermined. The CDR3 totals 14 residues. V gave up 3 bases and J gave up 1 base, with 9 bases separating them. Germline CDR1 KGHSH, CDR2 LQKENI. The CDR3 sequence: CASSPGLRNTEAFF. The DNA for the CDR3 is TGTGCCAGCTCACCCGGACTCAGGAACACTGAAGCTTTCTTT.

In DNA, the CDR3 is TGTGCCAGCAACCCACACGGGACAGTTGAATGGGGAGAGAATTCACCCCTCCACTTT. Translating it yields CASNPHGTVEWGENSPLHF. V usage is TRBV21-1 and J usage is TRBJ1-6; the table gives TRBD1 as D, unverified against the DNA. TRBV21-1 is noted as a pseudogene. This CDR3 is built from 19 residues.

The sample holds many counts of this clonotype. V is TRBV5-1 and J is TRBJ2-2; no clear D. The CDR3 consists of 17 residues. V gave up 5 bases and J gave up 0 bases, with 17 bases separating them. CDR1 is SGHRS, CDR2 YFSETQ, per germline. Here the CDR3 DNA reads TGCGCCAGCAGGAAGGGTGCGACCGAGTCGAACACCGGGGAGCTGTTTTTT. Translating it yields CASRKGATESNTGELFF.

In its sample, this clonotype was seen a few times. This chain links TRBV27 with TRBJ2-3; D perhaps matches TRBD2 (6 bases). The CDR3 covers 13 residues. V dropped 2 bases and J dropped 6 bases, with 9 bases sitting between them. Germline V gene data show CDR1 as MNHEY and CDR2 as SMNVEV (reference sequence). The CDR3 region is CASSLGGYDTQYF. CDR3 coding DNA: TGTGCCAGCAGTTTAGGGGGGTACGATACGCAGTATTTT.

This clonotype has a handful of counts. The chain combines TRBV6-6 with TRBJ1-4; no clear D. With 7 bases removed from V and 7 bases from J, the gap between germline ends came to 4 bases. Looked up from germline, CDR1 is MNHNY and CDR2 is SVGAGI (reference sequence). This CDR3 comprises 10 residues. CDR3: CASKGEKLFF. CDR3 DNA sequence: TGTGCCAGCAAGGGTGAAAAACTGTTTTTT.

The rearrangement joins TRBV7-9 to TRBJ2-5, with TRBD2 matching over 9 bases. The V gene end was trimmed by 4 bases and the J gene end by 2 bases; junction bases not matched to a gene: 8. CDR1 and CDR2 from the germline V gene are SEHNR and FQNEAQ (reference sequence). The CDR3 is 16 residues long. CDR3 in amino acids: CASSSGPSGVQETQYF. The CDR3 nucleotides are TGTGCCAGCAGCTCAGGGCCTAGCGGGGTACAAGAGACCCAGTACTTC.

This clonotype was found many times. The chain employs TRBV12-3 or TRBV12-4 and TRBJ2-7, with 9 bases lining up with TRBD1. Trimming cost V 2 bases and J 6 bases; bases outside gene matches: 14. This CDR3 is built from 17 residues. The CDR3 sequence is CASSLPPRDRASLEQYV. The CDR3 DNA reads as TGTGCCAGCAGTTTACCCCCACGGGACAGGGCATCGCTCGAGCAGTACGTC.

Many counts were recorded for this clonotype. The chain links TRBV29-1 to TRBJ1-2; D not resolved. This CDR3 is built from 13 residues. CDR1 SQVTM and CDR2 ANQGSEA come from the germline V gene. The ends were cut back, 4 bases at V and 2 bases at J, with 11 bases in the middle. The CDR3 region is CSVVWGGNYGYTF. CDR3 bases: TGCAGCGTTGTTTGGGGTGGGAACTATGGCTACACCTTC.

The V and J genes are TRBV2 and TRBJ1-6; D unclear. This CDR3 contains 15 residues. Germline V CDR1 and CDR2: SNHLY, FYNNEI. The V end lost 6 bases, the J end lost 8 bases, and 17 bases lay between the germline ends. CDR3 residues: CASSAIPGSDSPLHF. The DNA for the CDR3 is TGTGCCAGCAGCGCTATCCCGGGATCTGATTCACCCCTCCACTTT.

This clonotype has a count of ten or more. This sequence joins TRBV5-4 and TRBJ2-2; possibly TRBD1 for D (5 bases). The CDR3 has 14 residues. In germline, CDR1 is SGHNT, CDR2 YYREEE (reference sequence). Trimming removed 3 bases from V and 4 bases from J, with 10 bases in between. The CDR3 region is CASSSQGGTGELFF. CDR3 nucleotides: TGTGCCAGCAGCTCTCAGGGTGGCACCGGGGAGCTGTTTTTT.

The chain joins TRBV6-2 or TRBV6-3 to TRBJ2-7, with D perhaps TRBD2 (5 bases). V was shortened by 5 bases and J by 0 bases, with 8 bases between the two germline ends. The CDR3 contains 13 residues. Germline V gene sequence: CDR1 MNHEY, CDR2 SVGEGT. The CDR3 DNA reads as TGTGCCAGCAGTCCCGGGAACTCCTACGAGCAGTACTTC. This translates into CASSPGNSYEQYF.

This clonotype appeared once. Its ends do not fully match the called genes, so a read error is possible. The CDR3 DNA is TGTGCCAGCCGCGTAGAAAGCGGGGGTGAGGCGCAGTATTTT. Its protein is CASRVESGGEAQYF. The J gene is TRBJ2-3, the V gene TRBV9, with 8 bases matching TRBD2. Germline CDR1 and CDR2: SGDLS and YYNGEE. The CDR3 totals 14 residues.

This clonotype has at least ten counts. The genes are TRBV10-3 and TRBJ1-6, with D possibly TRBD1 on 6 matching bases. From germline, CDR1 is ENHRY and CDR2 SYGVKD. Between the trimmed V and J ends, which lost 6 bases and 10 bases, there was a span of 16 bases. The CDR3 is 14 amino acids. The CDR3 DNA follows: TGTGCCATCAGCCCCGACAGGTTCGAATCACCCCTCCACTTT. This codes for CAISPDRFESPLHF.

This clonotype showed up just a few times. The V gene is TRBV7-9, the J gene TRBJ1-3; no definite D call. CDR1 and CDR2 (germline): SEHNR, FQNEAQ (reference sequence). The CDR3 totals 14 residues. Trimming took 2 bases from V and 4 from J, leaving 9 bases between them. CDR3 loop: CASSLRDSGNTIYF. CDR3 DNA: TGTGCCAGCAGCTTAAGAGATTCCGGAAACACCATATATTTT.

This clonotype was counted a few times. The chain employs TRBV7-9 and TRBJ1-5, with TRBD1 as a possible D gene (6 bases). Germline V gene lookup returns CDR1 SEHNR and CDR2 FQNEAQ (reference sequence). The CDR3 is 16 amino acids. V lost 3 bases and J 1 base, leaving 13 bases between the germline ends. CDR3 in DNA: TGTGCCAGCAGCTTTGATAGGGGGGCGAGCAATCAGCCCCAGCATTTT. This gives the protein CASSFDRGASNQPQHF.

The chain recombines TRBV10-1 with TRBJ1-1; D is ambiguous. Deletions cut 8 bases from V and 1 base from J, with 8 bases between. This CDR3 spans 12 amino acids. Germline loops: CDR1 WNHNN, CDR2 SYGVQD (reference sequence). The CDR3 region is CASPAKNTEAFF. For the CDR3, the DNA is TGCGCCAGCCCGGCCAAGAACACTGAAGCTTTCTTT.

This clonotype was detected only a few times. The rearrangement joins TRBV7-2 to TRBJ2-3, with no clear D. This CDR3 is 12 amino acids long. Germline CDR1 and CDR2: SGHTA and FQGNSA. V shed 1 base and J shed 5 bases, with 4 bases lying between them. For the CDR3, the DNA is TGTGCCAGCAGCTTAGACGGAGATACGCAGTATTTT. Its translation: CASSLDGDTQYF. Complete variable domain (other parts from reference TRBV7-2 and TRBJ2-3): GAGVSQSPSNKVTEKGKDVELRCDPISGHTALYWYRQSLGQGLEFLIYFQGNSAPDKSGLPSDRFSAERTGGSVSTLTIQRTQQEDSAVYLCASSLDGDTQYFGPGTRLTVL.

This chain links TRBV7-7 with TRBJ2-7; the match to TRBD1 covers 7 bases. The ends lost 4 bases at V and 5 bases at J; junction bases unmatched: 5. Germline CDR1 reads SSHAT; CDR2 reads FNYEAQ (reference sequence). This CDR3 is 13 amino acids long. DNA for the CDR3: TGTGCCAGCAGCTCTCGGACAGGAAACGAGCAGTACTTC. This translates into CASSSRTGNEQYF.

This clonotype was seen a handful of times. The rearrangement links TRBV27 to TRBJ1-1; 8 positions agree with TRBD1. The junction had 4 bases not matched to a gene; V was cut back by 6 bases and J by 4 bases. CDR1 is MNHEY and CDR2 is SMNVEV in the germline V gene (reference sequence). There are 13 residues in the CDR3. DNA of the CDR3: TGTGCCAGCAGGGACAGGGTTCCCACTGAAGCTTTCTTT. It codes for CASRDRVPTEAFF.

The chain carries TRBV10-2 and TRBJ1-6; no firm D call. The V gene's germline CDR1 is WSHSY and CDR2 SAAADI. This CDR3 contains 17 residues. The V end was cut by 0 bases, the J end by 0 bases, with 9 bases between. The CDR3 DNA sequence: TGCGCCAGCAGTGAGTCTCTGGGCAGCTCCTATAATTCACCCCTCCACTTT. Translating it yields CASSESLGSSYNSPLHF.

This clonotype was seen only a few times. The chain has TRBV4-3 and TRBJ1-4; no reliable D call. Trimming pared 0 bases from V and 0 bases from J, leaving 8 bases between. CDR1 LGHNA and CDR2 YSLEER come from the germline V gene. The CDR3 length is 16 residues. Here the CDR3 reads CASSQDPEATNEKLFF. The CDR3, as DNA: TGCGCCAGCAGCCAAGATCCGGAAGCAACTAATGAAAAACTGTTTTTT.

This clonotype was seen repeatedly, ten times or more. The chain is built from TRBV7-9 and TRBJ1-1, with D perhaps matching TRBD1 (6 bases). The germline V gene encodes CDR1 SEHNR and CDR2 FQNEAQ (reference sequence). V dropped 0 bases and J dropped 0 bases, with 14 bases sitting between them. The CDR3 is 17 residues long. The CDR3 is CASSLATGILMNTEAFF. Written as DNA, the CDR3 is TGTGCCAGCAGCTTAGCGACAGGTATCCTCATGAACACTGAAGCTTTCTTT.

The chain links TRBV12-3 or TRBV12-4 to TRBJ1-1; 11 nucleotides align to TRBD1. The CDR3 sequence is 17 residues long. V shed 2 bases and J 1 base; nucleotides not matched to a gene: 6. The CDR3 region has the DNA TGTGCCAGCAGTTTACGGACAGGGGGCGCGAAGAACACTGAAGCTTTCTTT. This translates into CASSLRTGGAKNTEAFF.

The rearrangement uses TRBV29-1 and TRBJ2-1, with 7 bases matching TRBD1. After removal of 6 bases from V and 6 bases from J, the junction contained 11 bases not matched to a gene. The CDR3 is made up of 14 amino acids. Germline assignment: CDR1 SQVTM and CDR2 ANQGSEA. CDR3 loop: CSVVVRTGRNEQFF. In DNA form, the CDR3 reads TGCAGCGTAGTCGTCAGGACAGGTCGCAATGAGCAGTTCTTC.

V gene TRBV6-5 combines with J gene TRBJ2-3; 7 bases are shared with TRBD1. CDR3 length: 18 residues. The germline gives CDR1 MNHEY, CDR2 SVGAGI. J lost 4 bases, V lost 2 bases, and 15 bases had no gene match. CDR3 sequence (DNA): TGTGCCAGCAGTTACGGTCGGGCAGGGGGTCGAGTCGCAGATACGCAGTATTTT. Translated: CASSYGRAGGRVADTQYF.

The chain links TRBV7-3 to TRBJ2-2; 9 bases are a match to TRBD1. The CDR3 is made up of 17 amino acids. Germline assignment: CDR1 SGHTA and CDR2 FQGTGA. With 4 bases clipped from V and 4 bases from J, the junction kept 10 bases outside the gene matches. The CDR3 loop reads CASSYKAGTGPTGELFF. The CDR3 nucleotides are TGTGCCAGCAGCTACAAAGCCGGGACAGGGCCCACCGGGGAGCTGTTTTTT.

This clonotype was observed a handful of times. V and J are TRBV7-9 and TRBJ1-1, with TRBD1 as a possible D gene (6 bases). V dropped 10 bases and J dropped 1 base, with 16 bases sitting between them. Per the germline V gene, CDR1 is SEHNR and CDR2 is FQNEAQ (reference sequence). The CDR3 has 14 amino acids. This chain's CDR3 is CATLPGAGNTEAFF. CDR3 coding DNA: TGTGCCACCCTACCGGGGGCGGGGAACACTGAAGCTTTCTTT.